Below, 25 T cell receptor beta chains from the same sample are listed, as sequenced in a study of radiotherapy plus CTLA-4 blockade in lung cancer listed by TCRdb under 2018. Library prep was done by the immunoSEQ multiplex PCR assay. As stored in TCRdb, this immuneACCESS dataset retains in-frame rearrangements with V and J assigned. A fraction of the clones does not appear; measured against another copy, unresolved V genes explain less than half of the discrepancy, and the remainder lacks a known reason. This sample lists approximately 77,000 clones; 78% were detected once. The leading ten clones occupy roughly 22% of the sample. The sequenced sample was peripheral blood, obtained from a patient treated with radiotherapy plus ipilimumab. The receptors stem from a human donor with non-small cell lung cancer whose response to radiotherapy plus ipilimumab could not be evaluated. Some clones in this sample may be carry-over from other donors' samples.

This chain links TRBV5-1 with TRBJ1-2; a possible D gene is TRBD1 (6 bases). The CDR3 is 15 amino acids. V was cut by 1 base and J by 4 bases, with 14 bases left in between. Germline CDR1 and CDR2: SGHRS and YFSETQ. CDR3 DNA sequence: TGCGCCAGCAGCTTGCGGGACACGGAGCTCTATGGCTACACCTTC. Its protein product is CASSLRDTELYGYTF.

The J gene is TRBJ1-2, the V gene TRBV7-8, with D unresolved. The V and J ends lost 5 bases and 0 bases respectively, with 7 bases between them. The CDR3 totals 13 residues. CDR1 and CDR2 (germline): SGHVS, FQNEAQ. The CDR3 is CASSPGSNYGYTF. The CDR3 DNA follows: TGTGCCAGCAGCCCCGGTTCTAACTATGGCTACACCTTC.

Written as DNA, the CDR3 is TGTGCCAGCAGCCTGCGGACAGGGGAGGCCTACGAGCAGTACTTC. This encodes CASSLRTGEAYEQYF. The gene calls are TRBV5-4 and TRBJ2-7; 9 bases align to TRBD1. V lost 4 bases and J lost 2; bases outside the gene matches: 7. The V gene's germline CDR1 is SGHNT and CDR2 YYREEE (reference sequence). The CDR3 extends over 15 amino acids.

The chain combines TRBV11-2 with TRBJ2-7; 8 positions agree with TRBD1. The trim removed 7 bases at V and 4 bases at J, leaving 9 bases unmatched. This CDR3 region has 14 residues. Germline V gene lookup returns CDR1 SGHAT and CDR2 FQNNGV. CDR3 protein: CASTQGAGLYEQYF. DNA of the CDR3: TGTGCCAGCACCCAGGGGGCAGGGCTTTACGAGCAGTACTTC.

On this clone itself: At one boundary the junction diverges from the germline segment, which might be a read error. The CDR3 sequence: CASSWPDTQYF. The CDR3 DNA is TGTGCTAGCAGCTGGCCGGATACGCAGTATTTT. The chain carries TRBV7-9 and TRBJ2-3; D gene uncertain. This CDR3 region has 11 residues. Germline assignment: CDR1 SEHNR and CDR2 FQNEAQ (reference sequence).

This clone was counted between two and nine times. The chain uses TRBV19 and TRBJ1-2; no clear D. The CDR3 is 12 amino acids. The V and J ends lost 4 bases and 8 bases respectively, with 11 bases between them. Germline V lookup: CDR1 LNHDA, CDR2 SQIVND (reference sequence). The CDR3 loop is CASSKEVGGYTF. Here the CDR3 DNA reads TGTGCCAGTAGTAAGGAGGTCGGGGGCTACACCTTC.

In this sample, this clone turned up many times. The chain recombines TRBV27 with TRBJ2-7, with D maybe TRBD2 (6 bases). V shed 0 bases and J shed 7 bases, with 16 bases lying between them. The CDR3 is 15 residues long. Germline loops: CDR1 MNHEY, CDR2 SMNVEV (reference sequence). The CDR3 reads CASSLSGEAPREQYF. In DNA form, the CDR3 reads TGTGCCAGCAGTTTATCGGGGGAGGCCCCCAGGGAGCAGTACTTC.

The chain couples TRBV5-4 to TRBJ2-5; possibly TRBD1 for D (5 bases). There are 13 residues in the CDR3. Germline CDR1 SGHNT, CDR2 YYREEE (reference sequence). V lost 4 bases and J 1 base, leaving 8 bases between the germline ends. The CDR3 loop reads CASSHRTQETQYF. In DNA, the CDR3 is TGTGCCAGCAGCCACAGGACCCAAGAGACCCAGTACTTC.

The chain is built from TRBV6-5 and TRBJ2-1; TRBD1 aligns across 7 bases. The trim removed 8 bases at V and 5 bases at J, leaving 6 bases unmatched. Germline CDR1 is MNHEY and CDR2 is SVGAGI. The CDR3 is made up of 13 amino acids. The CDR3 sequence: CASRDSPNNEQFF. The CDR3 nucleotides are TGTGCCAGCCGGGACAGCCCGAACAATGAGCAGTTCTTC.

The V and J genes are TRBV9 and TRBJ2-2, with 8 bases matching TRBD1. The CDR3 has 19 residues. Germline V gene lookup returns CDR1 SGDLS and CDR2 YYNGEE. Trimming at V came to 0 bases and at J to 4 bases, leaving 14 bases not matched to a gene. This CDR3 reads CASSVGPMYATGGTGELFF. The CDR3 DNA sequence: TGTGCCAGCAGCGTAGGTCCTATGTACGCTACAGGGGGCACCGGGGAGCTGTTTTTT.

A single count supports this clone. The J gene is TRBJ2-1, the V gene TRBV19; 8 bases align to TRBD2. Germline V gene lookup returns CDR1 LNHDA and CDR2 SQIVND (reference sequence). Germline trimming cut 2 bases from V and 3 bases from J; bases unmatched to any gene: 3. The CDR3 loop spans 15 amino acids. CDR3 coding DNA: TGTGCCAGTAGTATACAAGCGGGGGTCTACAATGAGCAGTTCTTC. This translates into CASSIQAGVYNEQFF.

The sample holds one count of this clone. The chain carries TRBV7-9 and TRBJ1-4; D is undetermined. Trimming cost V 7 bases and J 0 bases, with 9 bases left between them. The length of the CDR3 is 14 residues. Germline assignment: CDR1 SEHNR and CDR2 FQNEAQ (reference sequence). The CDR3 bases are TGTGCCAGCACGAGATCCGCAACTAATGAAAAACTGTTTTTT. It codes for CASTRSATNEKLFF.

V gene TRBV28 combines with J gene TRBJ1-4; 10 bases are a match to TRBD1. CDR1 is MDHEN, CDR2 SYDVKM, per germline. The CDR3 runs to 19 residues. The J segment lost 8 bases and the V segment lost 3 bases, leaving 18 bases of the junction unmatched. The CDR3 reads CASSLFRGGQGSLSEKLFF. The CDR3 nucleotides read TGTGCCAGCAGTTTGTTCAGGGGGGGACAGGGGTCATTGTCAGAAAAACTGTTTTTT. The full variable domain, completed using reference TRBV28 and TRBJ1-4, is DVKVTQSSRYLVKRTGEKVFLECVQDMDHENMFWYRQDPGLGLRLIYFSYDVKMKEKGDIPEGYSVSREKKERFSLILESASTNQTSMYLCASSLFRGGQGSLSEKLFFGSGTQLSVL.

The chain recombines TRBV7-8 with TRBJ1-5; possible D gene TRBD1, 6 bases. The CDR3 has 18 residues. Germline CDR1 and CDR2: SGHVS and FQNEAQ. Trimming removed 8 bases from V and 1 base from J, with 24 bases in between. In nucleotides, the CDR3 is TGTGCCAGCGTAAACTCGATGGGGGCCCTGGGCAGCAATCAGCCCCAGCATTTT. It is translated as CASVNSMGALGSNQPQHF.

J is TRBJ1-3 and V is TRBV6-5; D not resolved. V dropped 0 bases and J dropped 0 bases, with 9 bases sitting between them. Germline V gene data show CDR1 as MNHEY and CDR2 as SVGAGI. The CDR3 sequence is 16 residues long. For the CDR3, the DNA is TGTGCCAGCAGTTACTCAGGCAGACTCTCTGGAAACACCATATATTTT. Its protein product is CASSYSGRLSGNTIYF.

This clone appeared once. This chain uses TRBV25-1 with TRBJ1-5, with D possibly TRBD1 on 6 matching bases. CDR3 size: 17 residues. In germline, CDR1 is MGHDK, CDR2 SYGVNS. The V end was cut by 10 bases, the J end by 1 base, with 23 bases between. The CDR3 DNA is TGTGCCACCTGGGTTGTGGGGGTCCAGGGGAGCAATCAGCCCCAGCATTTT. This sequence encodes CATWVVGVQGSNQPQHF.

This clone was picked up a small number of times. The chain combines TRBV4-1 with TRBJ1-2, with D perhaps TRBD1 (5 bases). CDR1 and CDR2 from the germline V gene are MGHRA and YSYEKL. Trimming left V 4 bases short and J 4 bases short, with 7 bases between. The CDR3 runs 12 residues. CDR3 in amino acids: CASSLDSYGYTF. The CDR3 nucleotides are TGCGCCAGCAGCCTCGACAGCTATGGCTACACCTTC.

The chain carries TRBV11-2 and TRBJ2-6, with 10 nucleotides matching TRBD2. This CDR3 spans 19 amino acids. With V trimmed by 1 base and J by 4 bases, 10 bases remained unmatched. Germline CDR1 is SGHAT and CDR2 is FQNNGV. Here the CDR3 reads CASSLAPAGGRSGANVLTF. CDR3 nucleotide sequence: TGTGCCAGCAGCTTAGCCCCAGCGGGGGGGCGATCAGGGGCCAACGTCCTGACTTTC.

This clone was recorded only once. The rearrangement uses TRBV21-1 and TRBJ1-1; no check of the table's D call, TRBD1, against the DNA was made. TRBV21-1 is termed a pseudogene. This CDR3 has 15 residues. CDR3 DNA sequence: TGTGCCAGCAGCCAAGGGACAGGTAGGAACACTGAAGCTTTCTTT. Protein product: CASSQGTGRNTEAFF.

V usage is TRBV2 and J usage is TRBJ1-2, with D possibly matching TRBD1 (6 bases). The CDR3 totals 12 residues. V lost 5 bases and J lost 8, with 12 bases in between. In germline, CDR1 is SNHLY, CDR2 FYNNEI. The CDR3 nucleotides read TGTGCCAGCAGTCCGGGGGGCGCCGGCTACACCTTC. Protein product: CASSPGGAGYTF.

The CDR3 here is CASRGTSHSGANVLTF. Written as DNA, the CDR3 is TGTGCCAGCCGTGGGACTTCCCACTCTGGGGCCAACGTCCTGACTTTC. The chain employs TRBV27 and TRBJ2-6; tentatively, D is TRBD2 (6 bases). The CDR3 sequence is 16 residues long. The germline V gene has CDR1 MNHEY and CDR2 SMNVEV (reference sequence). The V end lost 8 bases, the J end lost 0 bases, and 14 bases lay between the germline ends.

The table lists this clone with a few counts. The CDR3 region is CASSARGYGNTIYF. The CDR3 coding sequence is TGTGCCAGCAGCGCCAGGGGGTATGGAAACACCATATATTTT. The V and J genes are TRBV9 and TRBJ1-3, with TRBD1 matching 7 bases. The CDR3 has 14 residues. Germline V gene sequence: CDR1 SGDLS, CDR2 YYNGEE. The V and J ends lost 3 bases and 3 bases, in that order; junction bases with no gene match: 3.

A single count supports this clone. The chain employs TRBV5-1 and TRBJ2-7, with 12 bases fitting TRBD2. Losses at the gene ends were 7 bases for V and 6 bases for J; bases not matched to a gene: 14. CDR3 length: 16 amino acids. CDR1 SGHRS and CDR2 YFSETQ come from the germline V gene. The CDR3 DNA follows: TGCGCCAGCGCTCCCCAGCCCCTAGCGGGGGGGCTCGAGCAGTACTTC. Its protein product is CASAPQPLAGGLEQYF.

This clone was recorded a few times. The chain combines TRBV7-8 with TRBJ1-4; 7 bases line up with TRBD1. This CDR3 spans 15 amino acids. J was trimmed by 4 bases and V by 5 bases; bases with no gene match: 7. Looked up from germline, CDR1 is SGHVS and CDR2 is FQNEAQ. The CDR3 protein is CASSRRQGINEKLFF. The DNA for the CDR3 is TGTGCCAGCAGCCGCCGACAGGGCATTAATGAAAAACTGTTTTTT.

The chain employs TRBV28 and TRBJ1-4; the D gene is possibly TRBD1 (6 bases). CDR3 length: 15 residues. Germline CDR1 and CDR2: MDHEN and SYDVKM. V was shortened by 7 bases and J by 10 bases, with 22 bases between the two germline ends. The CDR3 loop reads CASIPYRDPKGKLFF. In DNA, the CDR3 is TGTGCCAGCATCCCTTACAGGGACCCTAAAGGAAAACTGTTTTTT.